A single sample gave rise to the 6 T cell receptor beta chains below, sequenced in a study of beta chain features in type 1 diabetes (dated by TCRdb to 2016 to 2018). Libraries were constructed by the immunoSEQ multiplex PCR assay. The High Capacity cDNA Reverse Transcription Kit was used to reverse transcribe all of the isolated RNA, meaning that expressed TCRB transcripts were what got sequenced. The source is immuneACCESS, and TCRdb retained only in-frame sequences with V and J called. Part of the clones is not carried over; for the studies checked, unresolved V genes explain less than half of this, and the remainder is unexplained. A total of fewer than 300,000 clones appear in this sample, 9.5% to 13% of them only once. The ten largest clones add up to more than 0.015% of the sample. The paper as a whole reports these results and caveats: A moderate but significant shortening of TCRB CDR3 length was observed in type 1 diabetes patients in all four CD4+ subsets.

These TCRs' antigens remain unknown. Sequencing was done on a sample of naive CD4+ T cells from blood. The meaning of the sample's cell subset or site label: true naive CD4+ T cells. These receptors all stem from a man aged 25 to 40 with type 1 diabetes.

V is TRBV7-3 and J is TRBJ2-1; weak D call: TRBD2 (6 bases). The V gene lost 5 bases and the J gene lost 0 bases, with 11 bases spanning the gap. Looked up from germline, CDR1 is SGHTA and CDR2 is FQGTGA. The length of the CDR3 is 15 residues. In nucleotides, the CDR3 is TGTGCCAGCAGCGTCGACGGGAGCTCCTACAATGAGCAGTTCTTC. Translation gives CASSVDGSSYNEQFF.

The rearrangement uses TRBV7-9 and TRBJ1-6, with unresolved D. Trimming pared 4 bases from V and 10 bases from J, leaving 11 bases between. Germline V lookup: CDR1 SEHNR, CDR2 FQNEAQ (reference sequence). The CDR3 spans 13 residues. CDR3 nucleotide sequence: TGTGCCAGCAGCTCTACAGATTCGTCACCCCTCCACTTT. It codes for CASSSTDSSPLHF.

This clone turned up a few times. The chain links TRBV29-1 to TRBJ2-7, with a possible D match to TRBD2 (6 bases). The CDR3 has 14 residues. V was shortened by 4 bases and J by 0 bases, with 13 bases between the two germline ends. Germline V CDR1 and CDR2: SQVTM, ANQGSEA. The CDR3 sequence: CSVGGYGGSYEQYF. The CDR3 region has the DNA TGCAGCGTTGGGGGCTACGGGGGCTCCTACGAGCAGTACTTC.

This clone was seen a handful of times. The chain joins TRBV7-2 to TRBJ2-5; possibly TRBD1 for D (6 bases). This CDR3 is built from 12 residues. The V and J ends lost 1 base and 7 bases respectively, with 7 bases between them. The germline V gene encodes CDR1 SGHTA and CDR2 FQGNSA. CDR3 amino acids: CASSLEGVTQYF. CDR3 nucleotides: TGTGCCAGCAGCTTAGAGGGGGTGACCCAGTACTTC.

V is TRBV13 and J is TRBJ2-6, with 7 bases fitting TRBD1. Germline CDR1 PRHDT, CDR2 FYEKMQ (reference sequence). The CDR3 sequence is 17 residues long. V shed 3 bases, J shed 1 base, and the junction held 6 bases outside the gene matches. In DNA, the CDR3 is TGTGCCAGCAGCTTGGGAAGGGGGCAATCTGGGGCCAACGTCCTGACTTTC. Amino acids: CASSLGRGQSGANVLTF. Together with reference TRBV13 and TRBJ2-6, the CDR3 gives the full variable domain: AAGVIQSPRHLIKEKRETATLKCYPIPRHDTVYWYQQGPGQDPQFLISFYEKMQSDKGSIPDRFSAQQFSDYHSELNMSSLELGDSALYFCASSLGRGQSGANVLTFGAGSRLTVL.

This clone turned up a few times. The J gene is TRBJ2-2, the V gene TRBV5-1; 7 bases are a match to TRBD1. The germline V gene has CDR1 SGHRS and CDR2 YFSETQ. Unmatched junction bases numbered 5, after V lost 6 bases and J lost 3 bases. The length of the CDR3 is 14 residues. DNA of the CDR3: TGCGCCAGCAACTCGGGACAGTACACCGGGGAGCTGTTTTTT. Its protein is CASNSGQYTGELFF.